A single sample gave rise to the 31 T cell receptor beta chains below, sequenced in a study of cytomegalovirus exposure and HLA in healthy donors. Libraries were prepared by immunoSEQ multiplex PCR; TCRdb keeps only in-frame clonotypes and omits some of them. The table records about 330,000 clones, roughly 89% of them present only once. The source material was PBMCs. All receptors derive from a woman between 18 and 30 years old in good health and CMV-seronegative.

This clone was counted once. This chain uses TRBV7-2 with TRBJ2-5; no firm D call. Looked up from germline, CDR1 is SGHTA and CDR2 is FQGNSA. V was pared by 5 bases and J by 4 bases, with 14 bases between. The length of the CDR3 is 14 residues. CDR3 nucleotides: TGTGCCAGCAGCCCGGCTATGACTCGAGAGACCCAGTACTTC. It yields the protein CASSPAMTRETQYF.

The V call is TRBV7-8, the J call TRBJ1-5, with TRBD1 matching 7 bases. CDR1 is SGHVS, CDR2 FQNEAQ, per germline. The CDR3 is 13 amino acids. J lost 7 bases, V lost 4 bases, and 4 bases had no gene match. The CDR3 sequence is CASSSQGDQPQHF. CDR3 in DNA: TGTGCCAGCAGCTCCCAGGGGGACCAGCCCCAGCATTTT.

This chain joins TRBV29-1 and TRBJ1-1; no clear D gene. The length of the CDR3 is 11 residues. In germline, CDR1 is SQVTM, CDR2 ANQGSEA. Trimming pared 3 bases from V and 4 bases from J, leaving 6 bases between. The CDR3 DNA reads as TGCAGCGTTGATTGGGCCACTGAAGCTTTCTTT. It specifies CSVDWATEAFF.

The chain combines TRBV29-1 with TRBJ2-1, with TRBD2 matching over 9 bases. The CDR3 covers 14 residues. Trimming took 2 bases from V and 3 from J; bases not matched to a gene: 2. The germline CDR1 and CDR2 sequences are SQVTM and ANQGSEA. The DNA of the CDR3 is TGCAGCGTTGAACCGACTAGCGGCTACAATGAGCAGTTCTTC. As protein: CSVEPTSGYNEQFF.

The rearrangement links TRBV2 to TRBJ2-1; 8 nucleotides align to TRBD1. The CDR3 runs to 13 residues. Germline trimming cut 9 bases from V and 3 bases from J; bases unmatched to any gene: 4. Germline lookup yields CDR1 SNHLY and CDR2 FYNNEI. This CDR3 is CASEGQGYNEQFF. Written as DNA, the CDR3 is TGTGCCAGTGAAGGACAGGGCTACAATGAGCAGTTCTTC.

The genes are TRBV4-1 and TRBJ2-1; no reliable D call. V gave up 0 bases and J gave up 9 bases, with 15 bases separating them. The CDR3 runs 15 residues. Germline CDR1 reads MGHRA; CDR2 reads YSYEKL. The CDR3 protein is CASSQDWSPLLEQFF. The CDR3 region has the DNA TGCGCCAGCAGCCAAGACTGGAGTCCCCTCCTTGAGCAGTTCTTC.

This chain links TRBV5-8 with TRBJ2-2, with a weak D call TRBD2 (5 bases). Germline-derived CDR1 and CDR2 are SGHTS and YDEGEE. This CDR3 contains 18 residues. V lost 4 bases, J lost 2 bases, and 21 bases lay in between. CDR3 coding DNA: TGTGCCAGCAGCCAACGAGGGCTAGGACCAACAAACACCGGGGAGCTGTTTTTT. Translated, it gives CASSQRGLGPTNTGELFF. Full variable domain (rest looked up from reference TRBV5-8 and TRBJ2-2): EAGVTQSPTHLIKTRGQQATLRCSPISGHTSVYWYQQALGLGLQFLLWYDEGEERNRGNFPPRFSGRQFPNYSSELNVNALELEDSALYLCASSQRGLGPTNTGELFFGEGSRLTVL.

This chain connects TRBV6-5 to TRBJ1-3; 9 bases line up with TRBD1. Germline V gene sequence: CDR1 MNHEY, CDR2 SVGAGI. With V trimmed by 2 bases and J by 8 bases, 10 bases remained unmatched. This CDR3 region has 16 residues. The CDR3 reads CASSYRGQGKGDTIYF. The CDR3 DNA follows: TGTGCCAGCAGTTACCGGGGACAGGGCAAGGGAGACACCATATATTTT.

This chain connects TRBV4-1 to TRBJ1-1; 7 nucleotides line up with TRBD1. V dropped 2 bases and J dropped 2; count of bases not matched to a gene: 5. The CDR3 contains 15 residues. CDR1 MGHRA and CDR2 YSYEKL come from the germline V gene. CDR3 in DNA: TGCGCCAGCAGCCAACCGAACAGGGGCAACACTGAAGCTTTCTTT. It translates to CASSQPNRGNTEAFF.

The genes are TRBV6-1 and TRBJ2-7; no clear D gene. Germline V gene data show CDR1 as MNHNS and CDR2 as SASEGT. The CDR3 has 12 residues. Trimming took 1 base from V and 4 from J, leaving 5 bases between them. The CDR3 here is CASSEDRYEQYF. As DNA, the CDR3 is TGTGCCAGCAGTGAAGATCGGTACGAGCAGTACTTC.

The chain combines TRBV6-5 with TRBJ1-2; the D gene is possibly TRBD1 (5 bases). The CDR3 length is 13 residues. Germline V lookup: CDR1 MNHEY, CDR2 SVGAGI. V was trimmed by 9 bases and J by 4 bases, leaving 15 bases between them. CDR3 coding DNA: TGTGCCAGTCTCCGGGGGGTTGGCTATGGCTACACCTTC. It translates to CASLRGVGYGYTF.

V usage is TRBV10-3 and J usage is TRBJ2-7; 8 nucleotides align to TRBD2. The CDR3 is 15 residues long. The trim removed 6 bases at V and 7 bases at J, leaving 14 bases unmatched. From germline, CDR1 is ENHRY and CDR2 SYGVKD. CDR3 amino acids: CAISVFVGTGGEQYF. The CDR3 nucleotides read TGTGCCATCAGCGTCTTTGTTGGAACGGGGGGGGAGCAGTACTTC.

The CDR3 reads CASRRQGGENTIYF. The CDR3 bases are TGTGCCAGCAGACGACAGGGGGGGGAAAACACCATATATTTT. The rearrangement links TRBV2 to TRBJ1-3; 9 bases agree with TRBD1. V lost 6 bases and J lost 6; bases outside the gene matches: 6. Looked up from germline, CDR1 is SNHLY and CDR2 is FYNNEI. The CDR3 is 14 amino acids.

The rearrangement links TRBV5-4 to TRBJ1-1; 7 positions agree with TRBD1. Germline CDR1 is SGHNT and CDR2 is YYREEE (reference sequence). Losses at the gene ends were 5 bases for V and 8 bases for J; bases not matched to a gene: 6. The CDR3 has 12 amino acids. The CDR3 loop is CASSQQGREAFF. CDR3 sequence (DNA): TGTGCCAGCAGTCAACAGGGGCGCGAAGCTTTCTTT.

The chain has TRBV7-2 and TRBJ2-7; D may be TRBD1 (6 bases). CDR1 SGHTA and CDR2 FQGNSA come from the germline V gene. Trimming left V 1 base short and J 3 bases short, with 13 bases between. This CDR3 has 15 residues. This CDR3 reads CASSLDPRGHYEQYF. CDR3 in DNA: TGTGCCAGCAGCTTAGATCCCAGGGGCCACTACGAGCAGTACTTC.

V usage is TRBV6-4 and J usage is TRBJ2-1; 7 positions match TRBD2. Per the germline V gene, CDR1 is MRHNA and CDR2 is SNTAGT. Trimming removed 0 bases from V and 6 bases from J; junction bases left unmatched: 5. This CDR3 has 15 residues. The CDR3 is CASSDSSREVNEQFF. The CDR3 DNA reads as TGTGCCAGCAGTGACTCGTCACGGGAGGTCAATGAGCAGTTCTTC.

The chain links TRBV7-8 to TRBJ2-3; the D is unclear. Germline V CDR1 and CDR2: SGHVS, FQNEAQ. The CDR3 is 15 amino acids. The V end was cut by 2 bases, the J end by 4 bases, with 13 bases between. Here the CDR3 reads CASSLPRLAPDTQYF. The CDR3 DNA sequence: TGTGCCAGCAGCTTACCGAGACTGGCACCAGATACGCAGTATTTT.

CDR3 DNA sequence: TGCGCCAGCAGCTTGGTAGGGACTAGCGGTCAAGAGACCCAGTACTTC. Its protein product is CASSLVGTSGQETQYF. This chain uses TRBV5-1 with TRBJ2-5; 11 bases map to TRBD2. Per the germline V gene, CDR1 is SGHRS and CDR2 is YFSETQ. The V and J ends lost 0 bases and 2 bases, in that order; junction bases with no gene match: 3. This CDR3 region has 16 residues.

This clone came up a few times. The gene calls are TRBV2 and TRBJ2-1; TRBD2 is a possible D gene (5 bases). With 4 bases removed from V and 10 bases from J, the gap between germline ends came to 20 bases. Germline values: CDR1 SNHLY, CDR2 FYNNEI. The CDR3 spans 15 residues. The CDR3 reads CASSVDYSVLGEQFF. CDR3 DNA sequence: TGTGCCAGCAGTGTAGACTACTCGGTATTAGGCGAGCAGTTCTTC.

V usage is TRBV28 and J usage is TRBJ2-7; 13 nucleotides agree with TRBD2. The V and J ends lost 5 bases and 4 bases, in that order; junction bases with no gene match: 11. There are 17 residues in the CDR3. Germline CDR1 reads MDHEN; CDR2 reads SYDVKM. The CDR3 coding sequence is TGTGCCAGCAGTCACACTACCGGGACTAGCGGGACGTACGAGCAGTACTTC. Its translation: CASSHTTGTSGTYEQYF. Based on the CDR3 plus reference TRBV28 and TRBJ2-7, the full variable domain is DVKVTQSSRYLVKRTGEKVFLECVQDMDHENMFWYRQDPGLGLRLIYFSYDVKMKEKGDIPEGYSVSREKKERFSLILESASTNQTSMYLCASSHTTGTSGTYEQYFGPGTRLTVT.

Only one count was recorded for this clone. The J gene is TRBJ2-7, the V gene TRBV30, with 7 bases fitting TRBD2. Germline-derived CDR1 and CDR2 are GTSNPN and SVGIG (reference sequence). The CDR3 covers 12 residues. Trimming took 2 bases from V and 8 from J; bases not matched to a gene: 6. In DNA form, the CDR3 reads TGTGCCTGGAGTCAAGCGGGATTTAAGCAGTACTTC. It is translated as CAWSQAGFKQYF. Full variable domain (outside the CDR3, taken from reference TRBV30 and TRBJ2-7): SQTIHQWPATLVQPVGSPLSLECTVEGTSNPNLYWYRQAAGRGLQLLFYSVGIGQISSEVPQNLSASRPQDRQFILSSKKLLLSDSGFYLCAWSQAGFKQYFGPGTRLTVT.

V usage is TRBV7-2 and J usage is TRBJ1-5; D is perhaps TRBD1 (6 bases). Between the trimmed V and J ends, which lost 3 bases and 4 bases, there was a span of 13 bases. Germline-derived CDR1 and CDR2 are SGHTA and FQGNSA. The CDR3 has 15 residues. In DNA form, the CDR3 reads TGTGCCAGCAGCTTCTGGACAGTAGATAATCAGCCCCAGCATTTT. Amino acids: CASSFWTVDNQPQHF. The full variable domain, completed using reference TRBV7-2 and TRBJ1-5, is GAGVSQSPSNKVTEKGKDVELRCDPISGHTALYWYRQSLGQGLEFLIYFQGNSAPDKSGLPSDRFSAERTGGSVSTLTIQRTQQEDSAVYLCASSFWTVDNQPQHFGDGTRLSIL.

The table lists this clone with a few counts. This chain links TRBV7-2 with TRBJ1-2; 7 bases agree with TRBD1. The J segment lost 1 base and the V segment lost 5 bases, leaving 4 bases of the junction unmatched. The CDR3 sequence is 14 residues long. CDR1 is SGHTA, CDR2 FQGNSA, per germline. The CDR3 reads CASSRWDSNYGYTF. CDR3 nucleotide sequence: TGTGCCAGCAGCCGCTGGGACAGTAACTATGGCTACACCTTC. The complete variable domain, with remaining parts taken from reference TRBV7-2 and TRBJ1-2, reads GAGVSQSPSNKVTEKGKDVELRCDPISGHTALYWYRQSLGQGLEFLIYFQGNSAPDKSGLPSDRFSAERTGGSVSTLTIQRTQQEDSAVYLCASSRWDSNYGYTFGSGTRLTVV.

This sequence joins TRBV19 and TRBJ2-2, with 8 bases matching TRBD1. Per germline, CDR1 LNHDA and CDR2 SQIVND (reference sequence). The CDR3 has 16 amino acids. V trimming: 1 base; J trimming: 7 bases; junction bases outside the gene matches: 8. CDR3 sequence (DNA): TGTGCCAGTAGTATAGCGGGGACAGGACGACACGGGGAGCTGTTTTTT. Its translation is CASSIAGTGRHGELFF.

The CDR3 sequence: CASRAGTGENYGYTF. CDR3 DNA sequence: TGTGCCAGCAGGGCCGGGACAGGGGAAAACTATGGCTACACCTTC. V usage is TRBV6-1 and J usage is TRBJ1-2, with 10 bases that match TRBD1. The germline V gene has CDR1 MNHNS and CDR2 SASEGT. J lost 2 bases, V lost 6 bases, and 6 bases had no gene match. The CDR3 is 15 residues long.

This clone was observed a single time. V gene TRBV11-2 combines with J gene TRBJ2-3, with 7 bases fitting TRBD1. Germline V gene data show CDR1 as SGHAT and CDR2 as FQNNGV. V lost 6 bases and J lost 3; bases outside the gene matches: 6. This CDR3 has 14 amino acids. The CDR3 DNA reads as TGTGCCAGCAGTGGACAGGTGGTAACAGATACGCAGTATTTT. Translating gives CASSGQVVTDTQYF.

The rearrangement links TRBV7-2 to TRBJ2-5, with 9 nucleotides matching TRBD2. The CDR3 spans 16 residues. In germline, CDR1 is SGHTA, CDR2 FQGNSA. Trimming removed 5 bases from V and 1 base from J; junction bases left unmatched: 8. This CDR3 reads CASSLRLAAPQETQYF. The DNA of the CDR3 is TGTGCCAGCAGCCTCAGACTAGCGGCGCCCCAAGAGACCCAGTACTTC.

Comments on this clone: A junction boundary mismatches the germline segment, possibly from a read error. The CDR3 DNA reads as TGTGCTAGCAGCGAAGGACAGGGTGGGACCGGGGAGCTGTTTTTT. It encodes CASSEGQGGTGELFF. V gene TRBV7-7 combines with J gene TRBJ2-2; 8 bases line up with TRBD1. This CDR3 region has 15 residues. Looked up from germline, CDR1 is SSHAT and CDR2 is FNYEAQ (reference sequence).

Only one count was recorded for this clone. CDR3 sequence: CATSTRGGTQYF. In DNA form, the CDR3 reads TGTGCCACCTCAACTCGGGGTGGGACCCAGTACTTC. The V and J genes are TRBV15 and TRBJ2-5, with a possible D match to TRBD2 (5 bases). The CDR3 runs 12 residues. Between the trimmed V and J ends, which lost 8 bases and 7 bases, there was a span of 14 bases. Per germline, CDR1 LNHNV and CDR2 YYDKDF (reference sequence).

V gene TRBV7-3 combines with J gene TRBJ2-2; D might be TRBD1 (5 bases). CDR1 SGHTA and CDR2 FQGTGA come from the germline V gene. The CDR3 is 19 amino acids. The germline V and J ends were trimmed by 5 bases and 0 bases, with 22 bases remaining between them. The CDR3 bases are TGTGCCAGCAGCCTAATCCCCCAGGGTAACAGGACGAACACCGGGGAGCTGTTTTTT. Translated, it gives CASSLIPQGNRTNTGELFF. Full variable domain (remainder filled in from reference TRBV7-3 and TRBJ2-2): GAGVSQTPSNKVTEKGKYVELRCDPISGHTALYWYRQSLGQGPEFLIYFQGTGAADDSGLPNDRFFAVRPEGSVSTLKIQRTERGDSAVYLCASSLIPQGNRTNTGELFFGEGSRLTVL.

The chain couples TRBV5-3 to TRBJ2-3; D not certain. TRBV5-3 is marked as an open reading frame, function uncertain. The CDR3 runs 11 residues. Trimming shortened V by 8 bases and J by 4 bases, and 8 bases separated the two germline ends. The CDR3, as DNA: TGTGCCAGCCCCCCCTCAGATACGCAGTATTTT. Protein product: CASPPSDTQYF.